This T cell receptor beta chain is from a study of blood T cell repertoires in COVID-19 (dated by TCRdb to about 2020). For context, the study as a whole: The collaborator samples originated in the United States, Italy and Spain and spanned the acute and convalescent phases of COVID-19. Subjects who had been exposed to COVID-19, were actively infected with it, or had recovered from it provided the deeply sampled blood TCRbeta repertoires that made up the dataset. Where available, HLA class I and class II types were taken from metadata supplied by the sample provider and were not determined by assay-based typing. The prospective study material was composed of cDNA or gDNA derived from T cells, B-cell-depleted T cells, or PBMCs. A de-identified subject ID, COVID-19 status, age in years and sex were almost always included in the sample metadata. The samples were drawn from the first 160 participants of the ongoing ImmuneRACE study and from 1,254 subjects provided by 6 global collaborators. The repertoires were released in a freely available public database meant as a resource for research on the immune response to SARS-CoV-2. Overall study results and their limits: How much clinical and demographic metadata was included differed by source and by participant, and the metadata was provided uncurated.

TCRbeta CDR3 regions were amplified from genomic DNA using the immunoSEQ Assay, a bias-controlled multiplex PCR. From the authors' description of their analysis: The number of nucleated cells in each sample was estimated from the amplification of reference gene primers within the assay. To quantify the absolute abundance of each unique TCRbeta CDR3 rearrangement, sequence reads were collapsed and filtered. Productive Simpson clonality was computed per sample as the square root of Simpson's diversity index over productive rearrangements. TCRdb provides this immuneACCESS table in a form limited to in-frame rearrangements. Some clones are lacking; in checked studies, under half of them reflect an unresolved V gene, and why the rest are absent is not known. D and trimming come from the DNA, and the V and J calls and clone size come from that table. Counted in this sample were about 58,000 clones; more than 75% of them appeared once. The top ten hold 4% to 5.5% of the sample.

Whole blood was collected in K2EDTA tubes by collaborating institutions according to the institutions' own protocols. Collaborator samples were shipped for TCRbeta analysis as frozen whole blood, isolated PBMCs, or DNA extracted from either sample type. The CDR3 starts with the cysteine, ends with the phenylalanine, and has 15 residues. The retained sequence is limited to the CDR3, 45 bases, with the frame set at the first base. Germline trimming: 3 bases from V, 2 bases from J; junction bases outside gene matches: 2. Based on the germline V gene, the CDR1 and CDR2 sequences are SGHAT and FQNNGV. This clone was seen just once. Its antigen target is currently unknown. Base-call qualities are not available, and no considerably larger clone is one nucleotide away.

Recombination linked TRBV11-2 to TRBJ2-2; 8 nucleotides in the junction match TRBD2. The clonotype was recovered from a middle-aged man with active COVID-19. The sequenced sample was peripheral blood. The CDR3: CASSFGGANTGELFF. The DNA sequence is as follows: TGTGCCAGCAGCTTCGGGGGGGCAAACACCGGGGAGCTGTTTTTT.